The rows below give T cell receptor beta chains drawn from one sample of a study of PD-1 blockade in mismatch repair-deficient tumors. Produced via immunoSEQ multiplex PCR; TCRdb's table is partial and in-frame only. The sample holds about 63,000 clones, roughly 88% seen once. Here the sequenced sample was peripheral blood, taken 52 weeks after starting pembrolizumab. These receptors were obtained from an adult with mismatch repair-deficient cancer. Each CDR3 is given with its conserved first and last residue. The order of the fields is V gene, D gene, J gene, clone size, CDR3 protein, CDR3 DNA. A D gene is named only where the DNA matches it firmly. For some rows the clone size is stated as once, few or many, or as a class when expanded; others skip it.

TRBV7-6	TRBD1	TRBJ2-3	-	CASSLALRGQGGTDTQYF	TGTGCCAGCAGCTTAGCGCTCCGGGGACAGGGCGGCACAGATACGCAGTATTTT
TRBV4-2	TRBD2	TRBJ2-3	-	CASSLEGLAGVGDTQYF	TGTGCCAGCAGTCTAGAGGGACTAGCGGGAGTTGGAGATACGCAGTATTTT
TRBV4-3	TRBD1	TRBJ2-7	-	CASSQGTGYEQYF	TGCGCCAGCAGCCAAGGGACAGGGTATGAGCAGTACTTC
TRBV5-6	TRBD1	TRBJ1-5	-	CASSYRQGLSNQPQHF	TGTGCCAGCAGCTATAGACAGGGACTTAGCAATCAGCCCCAGCATTTT
TRBV4-3	TRBD1	TRBJ1-1	-	CASSQGQGARNIYTEAFF	TGCGCCAGCAGCCAGGGACAGGGGGCAAGAAATATATACACTGAAGCTTTCTTT
TRBV9	TRBD1	TRBJ2-3	-	CASSARTGTEFTDTQYF	TGTGCCAGCAGCGCCAGGACCGGGACAGAGTTCACAGATACGCAGTATTTT
TRBV5-5	TRBD1	TRBJ2-7	once	CASSYKGQGYEQYF	TGTGCCAGCAGCTATAAGGGACAGGGTTACGAGCAGTACTTC
TRBV4-3	-	TRBJ2-7	-	CASSQEVSDNYEQYF	TGCGCCAGCAGCCAAGAAGTTAGCGACAACTACGAGCAGTACTTC
TRBV27	TRBD2	TRBJ2-1	-	CASSASGTSGMYEQFF	TGTGCCAGCAGTGCCTCCGGGACTAGCGGGATGTATGAGCAGTTCTTC
TRBV6-6	-	TRBJ2-7	-	CASSPNIGTYEQYF	TGTGCCAGCAGTCCGAATATAGGGACCTACGAGCAGTACTTC
TRBV18	-	TRBJ2-5	-	CASSPRTGPRKETQYF	TGTGCCAGCTCACCCCGCACCGGGCCCAGGAAGGAGACCCAGTACTTC
TRBV10-3	-	TRBJ2-3	-	CAISEGGRPTTDTQYF	TGTGCCATCAGTGAGGGTGGGAGGCCTACAACAGATACGCAGTATTTT
TRBV2	-	TRBJ2-5	-	CASRGVFSGGETQYF	TGTGCCAGCAGGGGGGTCTTCTCAGGCGGGGAGACCCAGTACTTC
TRBV10-3	-	TRBJ1-1	-	CAISESPTGNTEAFF	TGTGCCATCAGTGAGTCGCCTACAGGGAACACTGAAGCTTTCTTT
TRBV10-2	TRBD2	TRBJ2-7	-	CASSLLAEGLHEQYF	TGCGCCAGCAGCCTACTAGCGGAAGGCCTCCACGAGCAGTACTTC
TRBV7-7	-	TRBJ2-1	once	CASSLSGAPNEQFF	TGTGCTAGCAGCTTATCCGGGGCCCCCAATGAGCAGTTCTTC
TRBV9	-	TRBJ1-2	-	CASSAPYGYTF	TGTGCCAGCAGCGCTCCTTATGGCTACACCTTC
TRBV11-2	TRBD2	TRBJ2-3	-	CASSLVVRASGRTDTQYF	TGTGCCAGCAGCTTAGTAGTTCGGGCTAGCGGGAGGACAGATACGCAGTATTTT
TRBV7-2	TRBD1	TRBJ2-7	-	CASSQNRGDEQYF	TGTGCCAGCAGCCAAAACAGGGGGGACGAGCAGTACTTC
TRBV2	-	TRBJ2-3	-	CASTLATDTQYF	TGTGCCAGCACCCTAGCGACAGATACGCAGTATTTT
TRBV6-5	TRBD1	TRBJ1-5	few	CASSVGQRNQPQHF	TGTGCCAGCAGTGTGGGACAGCGGAATCAGCCCCAGCATTTT
TRBV7-2	-	TRBJ1-1	-	CASSLPHGGSTEAFF	TGTGCCAGCAGCTTACCACATGGGGGTAGCACTGAAGCTTTCTTT
TRBV7-3	TRBD2	TRBJ2-1	-	CASSLTSGRGDEQFF	TGTGCCAGCAGCTTAACTAGCGGGAGGGGAGATGAGCAGTTCTTC
TRBV7-2	TRBD2	TRBJ2-7	once	CASSPLTSGGSYEQYF	TGTGCCAGCAGCCCCCTGACTAGCGGGGGGTCCTACGAGCAGTACTTC
TRBV4-1	-	TRBJ2-2	medium-sized	CASTSGFKGEELFF	TGCGCCAGTACTTCAGGGTTTAAGGGTGAGGAGCTGTTTTTT
TRBV4-1	-	TRBJ2-3	-	CASSQVSSYNTDTQYF	TGCGCCAGCAGCCAAGTCTCCAGTTATAACACAGATACGCAGTATTTT
TRBV5-1	-	TRBJ1-2	-	CASSLAPRDGYTF	TGCGCCAGCAGCTTGGCGCCGAGGGATGGCTACACCTTC
TRBV11-2	TRBD2	TRBJ2-1	-	CASSLDPAGNYNEQFF	TGTGCCAGCAGCTTAGATCCAGCGGGGAACTACAATGAGCAGTTCTTC
TRBV11-3	-	TRBJ2-5	once	CASSTRSGTYQETQYF	TGTGCCAGCAGCACCCGATCCGGGACGTATCAAGAGACCCAGTACTTC
TRBV27	TRBD1	TRBJ2-5	-	CASSLRQGFEETQYF	TGTGCCAGCAGTTTAAGACAGGGGTTCGAAGAGACCCAGTACTTC
TRBV27	-	TRBJ1-1	-	CASSFSGFGVTEAFF	TGTGCCAGCAGTTTTAGTGGATTTGGGGTCACTGAAGCTTTCTTT
TRBV5-5	-	TRBJ1-1	-	CASSFWGSLNTEAFF	TGTGCCAGCAGCTTTTGGGGCAGTCTGAACACTGAAGCTTTCTTT
TRBV27	TRBD2	TRBJ2-7	-	CASSPGTSGRYEQYF	TGTGCCAGCAGTCCGGGGACTAGCGGGAGGTACGAGCAGTACTTC
TRBV11-3	TRBD1	TRBJ2-5	once	CASSAGTDGGETQYF	TGTGCCAGCAGCGCAGGGACAGACGGAGGAGAGACCCAGTACTTC
TRBV10-2	-	TRBJ1-2	once	CASSEVGTGATRPGYGYTF	TGCGCCAGCAGTGAGGTGGGTACAGGCGCGACCCGGCCTGGCTATGGCTACACCTTC